This T cell receptor (beta chain) stems from a study of shared clonotypes between healthy human individuals. Study-wide findings and caveats: Sequencing depth was expected to influence donor clonotype sharing. Sorted-subset sequencing, rarefaction showed, was incomplete despite large depth.

Naive CD8 cells comprised CD45RO-negative, CCR7-positively selected cells, excluding terminally differentiated effector memory CD45RA+ cells. The CDR3 covers 13 residues. Germline-derived CDR1 and CDR2 are MNHEY and SMNVEV (reference sequence). Germline trimming cut 8 bases from V and 8 bases from J; bases unmatched to any gene: 5. TCRdb's table, derived via immunoSEQ multiplex PCR, lists solely in-frame clones and lacks some. The table lists around 2,000,000 clones, roughly 91% of them singletons. On this clone: Its cognate antigen is unknown.

The chain has TRBV27 and TRBJ1-4; the match to TRBD1 covers 10 bases. The material sequenced was naive CD8+ T cells from PBMCs. The TCR originated in a man aged 18 to 30 in good health. Some clones in this sample may be carry-over from other donors' samples. CDR3 in DNA: TGTGCCAGCCGGACAGGGGGGAGAGAAAAACTGTTTTTT. It yields the protein CASRTGGREKLFF.